Detailed here is one T cell receptor (beta chain). Its antigen is currently unknown. This sample stems from a study of siplizumab effects on memory and regulatory T cells. Using immunoSEQ multiplex PCR, the repertoire was profiled, and TCRdb retains in-frame clones only, with some absent. The repertoire includes about 75,000 clones, 93% of them detected once, and 5% sits in the top ten. General study results and limits: In unstimulated cells, naive T cells appeared more diverse than memory T cells and seemed major alloresponse contributors.

The length of the CDR3 is 13 residues. Trimming pared 3 bases from V and 2 bases from J, leaving 8 bases between. Germline CDR1 and CDR2: MNHEY and SMNVEV (reference sequence). The origin of this receptor is a human donor in good health. Sequenced material: CD8+ T cells sorted from blood. The gene calls are TRBV27 and TRBJ2-7, with D perhaps matching TRBD1 or TRBD2 (5 bases each). CDR3 nucleotides: TGTGCCAGCAGTTTCCGGGACGCCTACGAGCAGTACTTC. Translating gives CASSFRDAYEQYF.